The rows below give T cell receptor beta chains drawn from one sample of a study of T-cell reconstitution after alpha-beta-depleted transplantation in children. One entry per CDR3 protein, called by TCRdb with MiXCR from the PCR reads. Counted here are hundreds of thousands of distinct CDR3 sequences, around 17% occurring once; the ten biggest clones make up less than 4%. The sequencing used PBMCs from the stem cell graft donor, collected from the stem cell graft. These receptors all come from a human donor who donated a stem cell graft to a child with acute lymphoblastic leukemia. Each CDR3 is given with its conserved first and last residue. The order of the fields is V gene, clone size, D gene, J gene, CDR3 protein, CDR3 DNA. D genes are given only for firm matches. The size of a clone is reported for some rows only, either as once, few or many, or as a class for expanded clones.

v_gene: TRBV12-3/TRBV12-4; abundance: -; d_gene: -; j_gene: TRBJ2-3; CDR3aa: CASSSSGHQTDTQYF; CDR3nt: TGTGCCAGCAGTTCATCGGGACATCAAACAGATACGCAGTATTTT
v_gene: TRBV7-3; abundance: -; d_gene: -; j_gene: TRBJ1-1; CDR3aa: CASSLHIRGWGEAFF; CDR3nt: TGTGCCAGCAGCTTACATATTCGGGGATGGGGGGAAGCTTTCTTT
v_gene: TRBV25-1; abundance: few; d_gene: -; j_gene: TRBJ1-1; CDR3aa: CASSVRLEAFF; CDR3nt: TGTGCCAGCAGTGTCAGACTTGAAGCTTTCTTT
v_gene: TRBV7-9; abundance: few; d_gene: TRBD1; j_gene: TRBJ2-3; CDR3aa: CASSDANRGRTDTQYF; CDR3nt: TGTGCCAGCAGCGATGCGAACAGGGGGAGAACAGATACGCAGTATTTT
v_gene: TRBV10-1; abundance: -; d_gene: -; j_gene: TRBJ2-3; CDR3aa: CASSESLMGGAGTDTQYF; CDR3nt: TGCGCCAGCAGTGAGAGTTTAATGGGGGGAGCTGGCACAGATACGCAGTATTTT
v_gene: TRBV6-1; abundance: -; d_gene: TRBD1; j_gene: TRBJ2-3; CDR3aa: CASGVDGQGPDTQYF; CDR3nt: TGTGCCAGCGGGGTAGACGGACAGGGCCCAGATACGCAGTATTTT
v_gene: TRBV9; abundance: few; d_gene: TRBD2; j_gene: TRBJ2-1; CDR3aa: CASSVNPGLALAQFF; CDR3nt: TGTGCCAGCAGCGTAAACCCCGGACTAGCGTTGGCGCAGTTCTTC
v_gene: TRBV27; abundance: few; d_gene: -; j_gene: TRBJ2-1; CDR3aa: CASRYGHNEQFF; CDR3nt: TGTGCCAGCCGATATGGGCACAATGAGCAGTTCTTC
v_gene: TRBV5-1; abundance: -; d_gene: TRBD2; j_gene: TRBJ2-1; CDR3aa: CASSSRLADFSYNEQFF; CDR3nt: TGCGCCAGCAGCTCGAGACTAGCGGACTTCTCCTACAATGAGCAGTTCTTC
v_gene: TRBV5-1; abundance: few; d_gene: -; j_gene: TRBJ1-1; CDR3aa: CASSFLTVSVGPEAFF; CDR3nt: TGCGCCAGCAGCTTCCTAACCGTCTCAGTCGGGCCTGAAGCTTTCTTT
v_gene: TRBV27; abundance: -; d_gene: -; j_gene: TRBJ2-1; CDR3aa: CASSFRRVGEQFF; CDR3nt: TGTGCCAGCAGTTTCAGAAGGGTGGGTGAGCAGTTCTTC
v_gene: TRBV5-1; abundance: few; d_gene: -; j_gene: TRBJ1-2; CDR3aa: CASSGGGKDSYGYTF; CDR3nt: TGCGCCAGCAGCGGGGGAGGGAAGGACAGCTATGGCTACACCTTC
v_gene: TRBV20-1; abundance: few; d_gene: -; j_gene: TRBJ2-3; CDR3aa: CSAYGRPGLWGTDTQYF; CDR3nt: TGCAGTGCTTACGGACGCCCGGGACTTTGGGGCACAGATACGCAGTATTTT
v_gene: TRBV19; abundance: few; d_gene: -; j_gene: TRBJ1-2; CDR3aa: CASSIIRGDGYTF; CDR3nt: TGTGCCAGTAGTATAATTCGCGGCGATGGCTACACCTTC
v_gene: TRBV10-2; abundance: -; d_gene: TRBD1; j_gene: TRBJ2-7; CDR3aa: CASSTGQGANREQYF; CDR3nt: TGCGCCAGCAGTACTGGACAGGGGGCGAATCGGGAGCAGTACTTC
v_gene: TRBV7-9; abundance: -; d_gene: -; j_gene: TRBJ2-7; CDR3aa: CASSLVGSVDEQYF; CDR3nt: TGTGCCAGCAGCTTAGTTGGGTCCGTGGACGAGCAGTACTTC
v_gene: TRBV3-1; abundance: few; d_gene: TRBD2; j_gene: TRBJ2-1; CDR3aa: CASSPPGLAEQDNEQFF; CDR3nt: TGTGCCAGCAGCCCCCCGGGACTAGCGGAGCAGGACAATGAGCAGTTCTTC
v_gene: TRBV9; abundance: many; d_gene: -; j_gene: TRBJ2-3; CDR3aa: CASSEGGSTDTQYF; CDR3nt: TGTGCCAGCAGCGAGGGGGGGAGCACAGATACGCAGTATTTT
v_gene: TRBV7-8; abundance: -; d_gene: -; j_gene: TRBJ2-1; CDR3aa: CASSLTVPAPGNEQFF; CDR3nt: TGTGCCAGCAGCCTCACAGTTCCCGCTCCCGGCAATGAGCAGTTCTTC
v_gene: TRBV7-6; abundance: -; d_gene: TRBD2; j_gene: TRBJ2-3; CDR3aa: CASSPRGSGDRTDTQYF; CDR3nt: TGTGCCAGCAGCCCCAGGGGTAGCGGGGATCGCACAGATACGCAGTATTTT
v_gene: TRBV20-1; abundance: -; d_gene: TRBD1; j_gene: TRBJ1-2; CDR3aa: CSAHQGDYGYTF; CDR3nt: TGCAGTGCTCACCAGGGGGACTATGGCTACACCTTC
v_gene: TRBV5-1; abundance: -; d_gene: TRBD2; j_gene: TRBJ2-1; CDR3aa: CASSPGREQFF; CDR3nt: TGCGCCAGCAGCCCCGGGAGGGAGCAGTTCTTC
v_gene: TRBV18; abundance: -; d_gene: TRBD1; j_gene: TRBJ1-6; CDR3aa: CASSPLPAGGESPLHF; CDR3nt: TGTGCCAGCTCACCTCTCCCTGCAGGGGGGGAATCACCCCTCCACTTT
v_gene: TRBV7-2; abundance: -; d_gene: -; j_gene: TRBJ1-5; CDR3aa: CASSLSQSNQPQHF; CDR3nt: TGTGCCAGCAGCCTGTCCCAAAGCAATCAGCCCCAGCATTTT
v_gene: TRBV5-1; abundance: many; d_gene: -; j_gene: TRBJ2-7; CDR3aa: CASSFQGSSYEQYF; CDR3nt: TGCGCCAGCAGCTTCCAGGGATCGTCCTACGAGCAGTACTTC
v_gene: TRBV29-1; abundance: -; d_gene: TRBD1; j_gene: TRBJ2-7; CDR3aa: CSVASGQGYEQYF; CDR3nt: TGCAGCGTTGCGAGCGGACAGGGGTATGAGCAGTACTTC
v_gene: TRBV29-1; abundance: -; d_gene: TRBD1; j_gene: TRBJ2-7; CDR3aa: CSVEGPSGTGGGRQYF; CDR3nt: TGCAGCGTTGAGGGTCCTTCCGGGACAGGGGGCGGTAGGCAGTACTTC
v_gene: TRBV6-5; abundance: few; d_gene: TRBD2; j_gene: TRBJ2-6; CDR3aa: CASSYAGAGFGANVLTF; CDR3nt: TGTGCCAGCAGTTACGCGGGAGCGGGGTTCGGGGCCAACGTCCTGACTTTC
v_gene: TRBV27; abundance: -; d_gene: TRBD1; j_gene: TRBJ2-7; CDR3aa: CASSYRGLPYEQYF; CDR3nt: TGTGCCAGCAGCTACAGGGGGCTTCCTTACGAGCAGTACTTC
v_gene: TRBV3-1; abundance: -; d_gene: -; j_gene: TRBJ2-5; CDR3aa: CASSQAGTVARETQYF; CDR3nt: TGTGCCAGCAGCCAAGCCGGGACGGTAGCCCGAGAGACCCAGTACTTC
v_gene: TRBV15; abundance: -; d_gene: -; j_gene: TRBJ2-4; CDR3aa: CATSSTRGGIAKNIQYF; CDR3nt: TGTGCCACCAGCAGTACTAGGGGCGGAATAGCCAAAAACATTCAGTACTTC
v_gene: TRBV5-1; abundance: -; d_gene: -; j_gene: TRBJ2-1; CDR3aa: CASSLETGRYNEQFF; CDR3nt: TGCGCCAGCAGCTTGGAAACAGGAAGGTACAATGAGCAGTTCTTC
v_gene: TRBV12-3/TRBV12-4; abundance: few; d_gene: -; j_gene: TRBJ2-3; CDR3aa: CASSLGGLAEAMPQYF; CDR3nt: TGTGCCAGCAGTTTAGGGGGGCTAGCGGAGGCCATGCCGCAGTATTTT
v_gene: TRBV9; abundance: many; d_gene: TRBD2; j_gene: TRBJ2-3; CDR3aa: CASSFAGTTTDTQYF; CDR3nt: TGTGCCAGCAGCTTCGCCGGGACTACCACAGATACGCAGTATTTT
v_gene: TRBV20-1; abundance: -; d_gene: TRBD1; j_gene: TRBJ1-5; CDR3aa: CSARGLQGRQPQHF; CDR3nt: TGCAGTGCCAGGGGTCTACAGGGGAGGCAGCCCCAGCATTTT
v_gene: TRBV7-6; abundance: few; d_gene: -; j_gene: TRBJ2-1; CDR3aa: CASSLGMGGLHNEQFF; CDR3nt: TGTGCCAGCAGCTTAGGAATGGGCGGACTACACAATGAGCAGTTCTTC
v_gene: TRBV20-1; abundance: -; d_gene: -; j_gene: TRBJ2-3; CDR3aa: CSAAQRSGTDTQYF; CDR3nt: TGCAGTGCTGCCCAGCGAAGTGGGACAGATACGCAGTATTTT
v_gene: TRBV27; abundance: few; d_gene: -; j_gene: TRBJ2-3; CDR3aa: CASSSGPLAGTDTQYF; CDR3nt: TGTGCCAGCAGCTCCGGGCCCCTCGCGGGGACAGATACGCAGTATTTT
v_gene: TRBV27; abundance: few; d_gene: -; j_gene: TRBJ1-1; CDR3aa: CASSLSLNHGTEAFF; CDR3nt: TGTGCCAGCAGTTTATCTTTAAACCATGGGACTGAAGCTTTCTTT
v_gene: TRBV4-1; abundance: -; d_gene: -; j_gene: TRBJ2-7; CDR3aa: CASSQDRASYEQYF; CDR3nt: TGCGCCAGCAGCCAAGATAGGGCCAGCTACGAGCAGTACTTC
v_gene: TRBV9; abundance: -; d_gene: TRBD2; j_gene: TRBJ2-3; CDR3aa: CASSALPGTSGSNKYSNPDTQYF; CDR3nt: TGTGCCAGCAGCGCATTACCCGGGACTAGCGGGTCCAATAAGTACTCCAACCCAGATACGCAGTATTTT
v_gene: TRBV29-1; abundance: -; d_gene: TRBD1; j_gene: TRBJ2-3; CDR3aa: CSVSDQGVADTQYF; CDR3nt: TGCAGCGTGTCCGATCAGGGGGTGGCAGATACGCAGTATTTT
v_gene: TRBV4-1; abundance: -; d_gene: TRBD2; j_gene: TRBJ2-7; CDR3aa: CASSQGSGLSYEQYF; CDR3nt: TGCGCCAGCAGCCAAGGTAGCGGGCTGTCCTACGAGCAGTACTTC
v_gene: TRBV7-3; abundance: -; d_gene: -; j_gene: TRBJ2-2; CDR3aa: CASRGPPAGELFF; CDR3nt: TGTGCCAGTCGGGGCCCGCCGGCCGGGGAGCTGTTTTTT
v_gene: TRBV6-5; abundance: few; d_gene: -; j_gene: TRBJ2-3; CDR3aa: CASSYRGDSTDTQYF; CDR3nt: TGTGCCAGCAGTTACAGGGGGGACAGCACAGATACGCAGTATTTT
v_gene: TRBV30; abundance: -; d_gene: -; j_gene: TRBJ1-5; CDR3aa: CAWSGQTDQPQHF; CDR3nt: TGTGCCTGGAGTGGACAGACCGATCAGCCCCAGCATTTT
v_gene: TRBV2; abundance: -; d_gene: -; j_gene: TRBJ2-1; CDR3aa: CASSEALAANNEQFF; CDR3nt: TGTGCCAGCAGTGAAGCCCTGGCGGCCAACAATGAGCAGTTCTTC
v_gene: TRBV5-1; abundance: -; d_gene: -; j_gene: TRBJ2-2; CDR3aa: CASSSDVLRNTGELFF; CDR3nt: TGCGCCAGCAGCTCCGACGTTCTCCGGAACACCGGGGAGCTGTTTTTT
v_gene: TRBV19; abundance: few; d_gene: TRBD2; j_gene: TRBJ2-1; CDR3aa: CASSIGLAGGEQFF; CDR3nt: TGTGCCAGTAGTATTGGACTAGCGGGAGGCGAGCAGTTCTTC
v_gene: TRBV12-3/TRBV12-4; abundance: few; d_gene: -; j_gene: TRBJ1-4; CDR3aa: CASRRAGAGVEKLFF; CDR3nt: TGTGCCAGCAGGCGAGCGGGCGCTGGTGTAGAAAAACTGTTTTTT
v_gene: TRBV9; abundance: -; d_gene: TRBD2; j_gene: TRBJ2-7; CDR3aa: CASSVGGLAGVHEQYF; CDR3nt: TGTGCCAGCAGCGTAGGGGGTCTAGCGGGAGTACACGAGCAGTACTTC
v_gene: TRBV30; abundance: once; d_gene: -; j_gene: TRBJ1-1; CDR3aa: CAWQSLNTEAFF; CDR3nt: TGTGCCTGGCAGTCACTCAACACTGAAGCTTTCTTT
v_gene: TRBV13; abundance: -; d_gene: -; j_gene: TRBJ2-2; CDR3aa: CASSQPYRDLYTGELFF; CDR3nt: TGTGCCAGCAGCCAACCTTACAGGGATTTGTACACCGGGGAGCTGTTTTTT
v_gene: TRBV2; abundance: -; d_gene: -; j_gene: TRBJ2-7; CDR3aa: CASLQGRNEQYF; CDR3nt: TGTGCCAGCCTACAGGGCCGAAACGAGCAGTACTTC
v_gene: TRBV7-9; abundance: few; d_gene: TRBD2; j_gene: TRBJ2-1; CDR3aa: CASSFPPGGTYNEQFF; CDR3nt: TGTGCCAGCAGCTTCCCTCCGGGAGGGACCTACAATGAGCAGTTCTTC
v_gene: TRBV10-2; abundance: -; d_gene: -; j_gene: TRBJ2-2; CDR3aa: CASSLNGWGGELFF; CDR3nt: TGCGCCAGCAGTCTGAACGGGTGGGGCGGGGAGCTGTTTTTT
v_gene: TRBV25-1; abundance: -; d_gene: -; j_gene: TRBJ2-7; CDR3aa: CASSSRVGEQYF; CDR3nt: TGTGCCAGCAGTTCACGTGTGGGCGAGCAGTACTTC
v_gene: TRBV25-1; abundance: once; d_gene: TRBD1; j_gene: TRBJ1-4; CDR3aa: CASSGQGVFEKLFF; CDR3nt: TGTGCCAGCAGTGGCCAGGGGGTTTTTGAAAAACTGTTTTTT